This TCR beta chain is drawn from a study of identical twins. A universal primer site was incorporated via template switching, and the cDNA contained unique molecular identifiers. TCRdb re-analysed the 5' RACE reads in MiXCR, keeping a single row per CDR3 protein. The data hold 460,000 or so distinct CDR3 sequences, with over 12% observed a single time. There are 15 residues in the CDR3. Trimming pared 2 bases from V and 6 bases from J, leaving 16 bases between. Germline-derived CDR1 and CDR2 are SGHTA and FQGNSA. The same data also went into a second study, on yellow fever vaccine responses in identical twins.

The sequenced sample consisted of CD4+ T cells sorted from blood. The TCR was taken from a woman aged 18-29 years in good health. The chain joins TRBV7-2 to TRBJ1-1; no firm D call. The CDR3 spells CASSLPTSQGAEAFF. The CDR3 DNA is TGTGCCAGCAGCTTACCGACATCACAAGGTGCTGAAGCTTTCTTT.